In this sample, the clone carrying this T cell receptor (beta chain) turned up a few times. The data are from a study of spatial heterogeneity in lung cancer. Indicated time point: blood at routine non-recurrence follow-up after resection. CDR1 is SEHNR, CDR2 FQNEAQ, per germline (reference sequence). V gave up 7 bases and J gave up 1 base, with 7 bases separating them. The CDR3 is made up of 12 amino acids. TCRdb re-called the 5' RACE reads through MiXCR, storing one row per CDR3 protein. Of about 70,000 distinct CDR3 sequences listed, approximately 9% are singletons. The sequence was collected from a female donor with early-stage non-small cell lung cancer. Sequenced material: PBMCs, taken at follow-up. The chain has TRBV7-9 and TRBJ1-1; D is uncertain. In DNA, the CDR3 is TGTGCCAGCACCGATAGGAACACTGAAGCTTTCTTT. It encodes CASTDRNTEAFF.